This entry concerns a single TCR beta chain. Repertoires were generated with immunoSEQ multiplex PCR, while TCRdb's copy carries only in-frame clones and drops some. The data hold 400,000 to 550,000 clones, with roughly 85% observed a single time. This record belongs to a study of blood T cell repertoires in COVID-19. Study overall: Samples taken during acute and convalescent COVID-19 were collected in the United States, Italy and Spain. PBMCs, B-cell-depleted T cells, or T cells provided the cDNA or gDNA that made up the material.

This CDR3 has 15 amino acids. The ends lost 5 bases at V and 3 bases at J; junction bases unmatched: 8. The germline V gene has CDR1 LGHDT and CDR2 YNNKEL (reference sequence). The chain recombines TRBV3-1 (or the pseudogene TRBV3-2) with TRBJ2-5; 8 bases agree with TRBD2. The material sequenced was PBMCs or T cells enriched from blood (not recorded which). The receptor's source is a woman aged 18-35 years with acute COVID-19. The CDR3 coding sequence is TGTGCCAGCAGCTTGACTAGCGATATTGAAGAGACCCAGTACTTC. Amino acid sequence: CASSLTSDIEETQYF.